The 29 T cell receptor beta chains in this list originate from one sample, sequenced in a study of T-cell reconstitution after alpha-beta-depleted transplantation in children. Unique molecular identifiers were incorporated when the TCRbeta library was constructed. TCRdb redid the calling of the PCR reads with MiXCR, one entry per CDR3 protein. The sample lists 300,000 to 400,000 distinct CDR3 sequences, around 16% seen once, with approximately 44% in the top ten. The sample in question was PBMCs, mostly from graft donor cells, obtained 360 days after TCRalphabeta/CD19-depleted stem cell transplant. The origin of the receptors is a male patient aged 2 to 10 who had a stem cell transplant for acute lymphoblastic leukemia, so the T cells may come from the graft donor.

This clonotype was seen only a few times. The rearrangement links TRBV12-3 or TRBV12-4 to TRBJ2-7; TRBD1 matches at 7 bases. V lost 3 bases and J lost 2; bases outside the gene matches: 4. This CDR3 spans 14 amino acids. The CDR3 DNA is TGTGCCAGCAGTTTGGGTGACAGGGCCTACGAGCAGTACTTC. It is translated as CASSLGDRAYEQYF.

This clonotype was detected a few times. The rearrangement joins TRBV6-5 to TRBJ1-2; D is ambiguous. This CDR3 contains 14 residues. Germline V gives CDR1 MNHEY, CDR2 SVGAGI. Trimming took off 0 bases at V and 0 bases at J, with 5 bases between the two ends. The CDR3 reads CASSYSGSNYGYTF. The CDR3, as DNA: TGTGCCAGCAGTTACTCTGGGTCTAACTATGGCTACACCTTC.

This clonotype has more than one count but fewer than ten. V is TRBV10-3 and J is TRBJ2-7; D is unresolved. V was clipped by 3 bases and J by 3 bases, with 6 bases between them. The CDR3 runs 12 residues. CDR1 is ENHRY, CDR2 SYGVKD, per germline. The CDR3 reads CAISERSYEQYF. The CDR3 region has the DNA TGTGCCATCAGTGAAAGGAGCTACGAGCAGTACTTC.

This clonotype was seen more than once but under ten times. CDR3 protein: CASSLIKGAWGVQYF. The CDR3 bases are TGTGCCAGCAGCTTAATCAAGGGGGCATGGGGGGTTCAGTACTTC. The rearrangement uses TRBV7-8 and TRBJ2-4; D is possibly TRBD1 (7 bases). CDR1 SGHVS and CDR2 FQNEAQ come from the germline V gene. This CDR3 comprises 15 residues. V shed 2 bases and J shed 11 bases, with 19 bases lying between them.

A few counts support this clonotype. As DNA, the CDR3 is TGTGCCAGCAGCAATCAGACCTCAGGCAGGAAAGGTTGTAGGCCCTACGAGCAGTACTTC. It is translated as CASSNQTSGRKGCRPYEQYF. The rearrangement joins TRBV21-1 to TRBJ2-7. TRBV21-1 is a recognized pseudogene. The CDR3 contains 20 residues.

This clonotype showed up just a few times. The chain carries TRBV6-2 or TRBV6-3 and TRBJ2-7, with D perhaps matching TRBD1 (5 bases). V dropped 6 bases and J dropped 1 base, with 22 bases sitting between them. CDR1 MNHEY and CDR2 SVGEGT come from the germline V gene. There are 17 residues in the CDR3. The CDR3 bases are TGTGCCAGCAGCCCCCAAGGAGTCAGGGCGTTATCCTACGAGCAGTACTTC. Translation gives CASSPQGVRALSYEQYF.

This clonotype has a count of ten or more. This chain joins TRBV6-5 and TRBJ2-1, with D possibly being TRBD1 (6 bases). CDR3 length equals 16 residues. Per germline, CDR1 MNHEY and CDR2 SVGAGI. V lost 3 bases and J lost 4, with 16 bases in between. The CDR3: CASSYGRARGYNEQFF. In nucleotides, the CDR3 is TGTGCCAGCAGTTATGGTAGGGCCAGGGGATACAATGAGCAGTTCTTC.

This clonotype has just a few counts. V and J are TRBV6-1 and TRBJ2-7; 7 bases agree with TRBD2. V shed 6 bases and J 0 bases; nucleotides not matched to a gene: 11. Germline values: CDR1 MNHNS, CDR2 SASEGT. The CDR3 totals 16 residues. Here the CDR3 DNA reads TGTGCCAGCAGCCCCTTGAGCGGGGAGGTCTCCTACGAGCAGTACTTC. Amino acid sequence: CASSPLSGEVSYEQYF.

This clonotype has only a few counts. The V and J genes are TRBV10-3 and TRBJ2-7; 9 nucleotides match TRBD1. The CDR3 is made up of 16 amino acids. The J segment lost 2 bases and the V segment lost 2 bases, leaving 7 bases of the junction unmatched. Germline V gene data show CDR1 as ENHRY and CDR2 as SYGVKD. CDR3 residues: CAISERGRDRAYEQYF. CDR3 DNA: TGTGCCATCAGTGAGAGGGGCCGGGACAGGGCCTACGAGCAGTACTTC.

The chain combines TRBV10-3 with TRBJ2-7; TRBD1 matches at 10 bases. CDR1 ENHRY and CDR2 SYGVKD come from the germline V gene. Trimming took 6 bases from V and 3 from J; bases not matched to a gene: 11. The CDR3 is made up of 16 amino acids. The CDR3 region is CAISPTGTGVYYEQYF. DNA of the CDR3: TGTGCCATCAGCCCAACCGGGACAGGGGTTTACTACGAGCAGTACTTC.

This clonotype was seen a handful of times. The chain joins TRBV20-1 to TRBJ2-1; 14 bases align to TRBD2. Germline CDR1 and CDR2: DFQATT and SNEGSKA (reference sequence). V shed 5 bases and J 8 bases; nucleotides not matched to a gene: 8. CDR3 size: 15 residues. The CDR3: CSASGTSGRWDEQFF. Written as DNA, the CDR3 is TGCAGTGCTTCCGGGACTAGCGGGAGATGGGATGAGCAGTTCTTC.

This clonotype was recorded a few times. CDR3 DNA sequence: TGTGCCAGCAGCGGTAGCGGTCTTCAAGAGACCCAGTACTTC. Its translation: CASSGSGLQETQYF. The rearrangement uses TRBV9 and TRBJ2-5, with D maybe TRBD2 (6 bases). The germline V gene encodes CDR1 SGDLS and CDR2 YYNGEE. This CDR3 comprises 14 residues. Trimming removed 3 bases from V and 2 bases from J, with 11 bases in between.

This clonotype has only a few counts. This sequence joins TRBV7-2 and TRBJ2-5; a weak D match, TRBD2 (5 bases). The CDR3 totals 15 residues. V was clipped by 3 bases and J by 14 bases, with 25 bases between them. The germline CDR1 and CDR2 sequences are SGHTA and FQGNSA. CDR3: CASSFLPRGRPPLYF. The CDR3 region has the DNA TGTGCCAGCAGCTTCCTGCCCCGAGGGCGCCCTCCTTTATACTTC.

This clonotype was seen only once. The chain combines TRBV19 with TRBJ2-2; D unresolved. Between the trimmed V and J ends, which lost 9 bases and 3 bases, there was a span of 17 bases. Germline V gene data show CDR1 as LNHDA and CDR2 as SQIVND (reference sequence). The length of the CDR3 is 15 residues. The CDR3 region is CASSGPRTDTGELFF. The CDR3 nucleotides read TGTGCCAGCTCCGGGCCAAGGACCGACACCGGGGAGCTGTTTTTT. Full variable domain (missing parts from reference TRBV19 and TRBJ2-2): DGGITQSPKYLFRKEGQNVTLSCEQNLNHDAMYWYRQDPGQGLRLIYYSQIVNDFQKGDIAEGYSVSREKKESFPLTVTSAQKNPTAFYLCASSGPRTDTGELFFGEGSRLTVL.

The sample holds many counts of this clonotype. V gene TRBV7-2 combines with J gene TRBJ2-2, with TRBD1 matching over 8 bases. The CDR3 runs 19 residues. Germline CDR1 is SGHTA and CDR2 is FQGNSA. V lost 1 base to trimming and J lost 0 bases; unmatched junction nucleotides: 10. In DNA, the CDR3 is TGTGCCAGCAGCTTAGTGCGGAGGGGGACAGGAACGAACACCGGGGAGCTGTTTTTT. Encoded protein: CASSLVRRGTGTNTGELFF.

This clonotype was seen at least ten times. The chain recombines TRBV27 with TRBJ2-2, with a tentative D call TRBD2 (5 bases). The CDR3 runs to 17 residues. With 5 bases removed from V and 1 base from J, the gap between germline ends came to 17 bases. Germline CDR1 is MNHEY and CDR2 is SMNVEV (reference sequence). The CDR3 coding sequence is TGTGCCAGCAGTCCCCAACCTAGCAGACAGAACACCGGGGAGCTGTTTTTT. Translating gives CASSPQPSRQNTGELFF.

Ten or more counts support this clonotype. The chain has TRBV29-1 and TRBJ2-5; TRBD2 might be the D (5 bases). V shed 4 bases and J shed 2 bases, with 11 bases lying between them. Germline loops: CDR1 SQVTM, CDR2 ANQGSEA. The CDR3 runs 13 residues. The CDR3 sequence: CSVVLAIQETQYF. As DNA, the CDR3 is TGCAGCGTTGTTCTAGCTATTCAAGAGACCCAGTACTTC.

This chain joins TRBV6-6 and TRBJ2-2, with D unresolved. The V gene's germline CDR1 is MNHNY and CDR2 SVGAGI (reference sequence). The CDR3 runs to 13 residues. Trimming took 6 bases from V and 6 from J, leaving 11 bases between them. The CDR3 DNA reads as TGTGCCAGCAGACAGACACGGTCCGGGGAGCTGTTTTTT. Its translation: CASRQTRSGELFF.

This chain links TRBV20-1 with TRBJ2-7; 7 nucleotides agree with TRBD2. V shed 6 bases, J shed 5 bases, and the junction held 7 bases outside the gene matches. The germline V gene encodes CDR1 DFQATT and CDR2 SNEGSKA (reference sequence). This CDR3 has 12 residues. CDR3 sequence reads: CSASGAGHEQYF. CDR3 in DNA: TGCAGTGCCAGCGGGGCTGGGCACGAGCAGTACTTC.

This clonotype was observed a handful of times. The chain couples TRBV10-3 to TRBJ2-7; D is possibly TRBD2 (5 bases). This CDR3 is 12 amino acids long. V lost 3 bases, J lost 5 bases, and 8 bases lay in between. Germline CDR1 and CDR2: ENHRY and SYGVKD. CDR3 coding DNA: TGTGCCATCAGTGAACTAGACCACGAGCAGTACTTC. Amino acids: CAISELDHEQYF.

The chain couples TRBV7-2 to TRBJ2-3; 9 bases line up with TRBD1. Trimming removed 5 bases from V and 4 bases from J; junction bases left unmatched: 10. Germline CDR1 is SGHTA and CDR2 is FQGNSA. This CDR3 has 16 amino acids. The CDR3 loop reads CASSPRRQGVADTQYF. Written as DNA, the CDR3 is TGTGCCAGCAGCCCCCGACGACAGGGGGTAGCAGATACGCAGTATTTT.

In this sample, this clonotype turned up a few times. The chain combines TRBV24-1 with TRBJ2-1; the match to TRBD2 covers 10 bases. The CDR3 runs 18 residues. CDR1 and CDR2 (germline): KGHDR, SFDVKD. V lost 4 bases, J lost 0 bases, and 8 bases stayed unmatched. In nucleotides, the CDR3 is TGTGCCACCAGTGAGGGTAGACTAGCGGGCAGCTCCTACAATGAGCAGTTCTTC. Protein: CATSEGRLAGSSYNEQFF.

This sequence joins TRBV6-2 or TRBV6-3 and TRBJ1-2; D gene uncertain. CDR3 size: 14 residues. The V gene's germline CDR1 is MNHEY and CDR2 SVGEGT. The V end was cut by 4 bases, the J end by 4 bases, with 13 bases between. CDR3 in DNA: TGTGCCAGCAGTTCCCCGACTCGACTCTATGGCTACACCTTC. The encoded protein is CASSSPTRLYGYTF.

This clonotype came up a few times. This sequence joins TRBV7-9 and TRBJ2-1, with D tentatively TRBD2 (6 bases). The CDR3 sequence is 16 residues long. Trimming removed 0 bases from V and 5 bases from J, with 14 bases in between. CDR1 is SEHNR, CDR2 FQNEAQ, per germline (reference sequence). The CDR3 region is CASSLAWREGHNEQFF. CDR3 sequence (DNA): TGTGCCAGCAGCTTAGCGTGGCGGGAAGGGCACAATGAGCAGTTCTTC.

This clonotype was recorded many times. The chain carries TRBV5-4 and TRBJ2-2; TRBD2 matches at 10 bases. The germline V gene encodes CDR1 SGHNT and CDR2 YYREEE (reference sequence). CDR3 length equals 15 residues. J lost 9 bases, V lost 3 bases, and 8 bases had no gene match. The CDR3 region is CASSSAASGRRELFF. CDR3 in DNA: TGTGCCAGCAGCTCGGCGGCTAGCGGGAGACGGGAGCTGTTTTTT.

CDR3 nucleotides: TGTGCCAGCAGCTTGGCACAGTCATTACAGCCCCAGCATTTT. Protein sequence: CASSLAQSLQPQHF. V usage is TRBV5-5 and J usage is TRBJ1-5; D unclear. V was shortened by 0 bases and J by 7 bases, with 11 bases between the two germline ends. The germline V gene has CDR1 SGHKS and CDR2 YYEKEE (reference sequence). The CDR3 length is 14 residues.

The chain couples TRBV7-2 to TRBJ1-1, with D perhaps TRBD1 (6 bases). Germline CDR1 is SGHTA and CDR2 is FQGNSA. V was cut by 1 base and J by 2 bases, with 11 bases left in between. The CDR3 runs 15 residues. CDR3 protein: CASSLVGALNTEAFF. The CDR3 DNA follows: TGTGCCAGCAGCTTAGTGGGGGCTTTAAACACTGAAGCTTTCTTT.

This clonotype was found many times. Written as DNA, the CDR3 is TGTGCCAGCAGCTTAGACAGGCCTAATGAAAAACTGTTTTTT. It specifies CASSLDRPNEKLFF. The genes are TRBV7-2 and TRBJ1-4; a weak D match, TRBD1 (5 bases). The ends were cut back, 1 base at V and 3 bases at J, with 6 bases in the middle. Germline lookup yields CDR1 SGHTA and CDR2 FQGNSA. This CDR3 region has 14 residues.

This clonotype was observed a few times. The rearrangement uses TRBV6-2 or TRBV6-3 and TRBJ2-7; either TRBD1 or TRBD2 may fit D (5 bases each). Trimming left V 7 bases short and J 2 bases short, with 12 bases between. CDR3 length: 13 amino acids. Germline V lookup: CDR1 MNHEY, CDR2 SVGEGT. The CDR3 DNA reads as TGTGCCAGCAATCGTGGGGGAACCTACGAGCAGTACTTC. Its protein is CASNRGGTYEQYF.